Reported below is one T cell receptor (beta chain). The same CDR3 is also encoded by other DNA sequences in this sample. Self-reported history from a screening survey and questionnaire set each donor's cohort. This sample was taken from a study of blood T cell repertoires in COVID-19. The overall study: The United States, Italy and Spain provided the acute and convalescent COVID-19 samples.

Trimming left V 2 bases short and J 5 bases short, with 6 bases between. The V gene's germline CDR1 is MRHNA and CDR2 SNTAGT. The CDR3 runs to 13 residues. Clones were sequenced by immunoSEQ multiplex PCR, and TCRdb holds only the in-frame ones, with some missing. Of fewer than 500,000 clones in the sample, 87% are singletons; the top ten hold roughly 1.8%. Sequencing was carried out using PBMCs or T cells enriched from blood (not recorded which). The rearrangement links TRBV6-4 to TRBJ2-2; perhaps TRBD1 as D (6 bases). This receptor was obtained from a woman under 30 with acute COVID-19. Here the CDR3 reads CASSDQGTGELFF. In DNA, the CDR3 is TGTGCCAGCAGTGACCAGGGGACCGGGGAGCTGTTTTTT.